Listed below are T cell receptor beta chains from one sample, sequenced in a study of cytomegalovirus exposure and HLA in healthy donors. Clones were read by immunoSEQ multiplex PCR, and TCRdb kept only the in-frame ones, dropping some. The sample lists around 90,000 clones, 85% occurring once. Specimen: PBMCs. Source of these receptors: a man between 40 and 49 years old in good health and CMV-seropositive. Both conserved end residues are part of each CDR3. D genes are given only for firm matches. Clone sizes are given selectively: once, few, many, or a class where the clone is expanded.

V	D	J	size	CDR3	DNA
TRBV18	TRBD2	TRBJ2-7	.	CASSGGTSGNYEQYF	TGTGCCAGCTCCGGGGGGACTAGCGGAAACTACGAGCAGTACTTC
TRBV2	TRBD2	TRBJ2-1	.	CASSGRLAGNNEQFF	TGTGCCAGCAGTGGTCGACTAGCGGGGAACAATGAGCAGTTCTTC
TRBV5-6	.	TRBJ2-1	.	CASSFGIPYNEQFF	TGTGCCAGCAGCTTCGGTATTCCTTACAATGAGCAGTTCTTC
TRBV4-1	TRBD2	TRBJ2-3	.	CASSLRTSYTQYF	TGCGCCAGCAGCTTACGGACTAGCTATACGCAGTATTTT
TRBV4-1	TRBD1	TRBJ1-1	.	CASSGSGTVNTEAFF	TGCGCCAGCAGCGGCTCCGGGACAGTGAACACTGAAGCTTTCTTT
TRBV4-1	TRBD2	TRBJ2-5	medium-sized	CASSQTSGIQETQYF	TGCGCCAGCAGCCAGACTAGCGGTATTCAAGAGACCCAGTACTTC
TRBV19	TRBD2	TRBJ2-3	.	CASSRGGADTQYF	TGTGCCAGTAGTAGGGGGGGGGCAGATACGCAGTATTTT
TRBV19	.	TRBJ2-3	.	CASSLGLSTDTQYF	TGTGCCAGTAGTCTTGGCCTTTCCACAGATACGCAGTATTTT
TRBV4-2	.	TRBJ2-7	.	CASSQEALSYEQYF	TGTGCCAGCAGCCAAGAGGCTCTCTCCTACGAGCAGTACTTC
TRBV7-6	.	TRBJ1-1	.	CASSPTVNTEAFF	TGTGCCAGCAGCCCTACAGTGAACACTGAAGCTTTCTTT
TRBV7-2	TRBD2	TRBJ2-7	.	CASSLGGRTRTEQYF	TGTGCCAGCAGCTTAGGAGGCCGGACTAGAACCGAGCAGTACTTC
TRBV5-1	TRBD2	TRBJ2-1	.	CASSADERDYNEQFF	TGCGCCAGCAGCGCGGACGAGCGGGACTACAATGAGCAGTTCTTC
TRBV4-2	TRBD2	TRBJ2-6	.	CASSPGLADSGANVLTF	TGTGCCAGCAGCCCGGGACTAGCGGACTCTGGGGCCAACGTCCTGACTTTC
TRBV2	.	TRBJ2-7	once	CASSGHSYEQYF	TGTGCCAGCAGCGGACACTCCTACGAGCAGTACTTC
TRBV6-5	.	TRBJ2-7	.	CASTGLYEQYF	TGTGCCAGCACGGGACTTTACGAGCAGTACTTC
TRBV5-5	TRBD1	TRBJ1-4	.	CASSFGTGREANEKLFF	TGTGCCAGCAGCTTCGGGACAGGGAGGGAGGCGAACGAAAAACTGTTTTTT
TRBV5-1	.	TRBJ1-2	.	CASSLNEGYGYTF	TGCGCCAGCAGCTTGAATGAGGGTTATGGCTACACCTTC
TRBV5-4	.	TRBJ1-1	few	CASSLGDNTEAFF	TGTGCCAGCAGCTTAGGGGATAACACTGAAGCTTTCTTT
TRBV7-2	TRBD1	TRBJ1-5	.	CASSFSGTGNQPQHF	TGTGCCAGCAGCTTTTCGGGGACAGGGAATCAGCCCCAGCATTTT
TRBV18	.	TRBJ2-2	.	CASSPVGGDTGELFF	TGTGCCAGCTCACCAGTAGGGGGAGACACCGGGGAGCTGTTTTTT
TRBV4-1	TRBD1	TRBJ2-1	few	CASSQQLTQGEEQFF	TGCGCCAGCAGCCAACAACTTACCCAGGGGGAAGAGCAGTTCTTC
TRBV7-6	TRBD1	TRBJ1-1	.	CASSRGTGGSNTEAFF	TGTGCCAGCAGCCGTGGGACAGGGGGCTCGAACACTGAAGCTTTCTTT
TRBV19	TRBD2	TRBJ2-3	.	CASSIGTSGGPSTDTQYF	TGTGCCAGTAGTATCGGGACTAGCGGGGGCCCTAGCACAGATACGCAGTATTTT
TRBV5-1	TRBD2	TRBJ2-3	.	CASSPGLAGLLGQYF	TGCGCCAGCAGCCCGGGACTAGCGGGGCTTCTGGGGCAGTATTTT
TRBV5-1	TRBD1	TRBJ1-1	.	CASSLEAGGGDTEAFF	TGCGCCAGCAGCTTGGAGGCAGGGGGTGGGGACACTGAAGCTTTCTTT
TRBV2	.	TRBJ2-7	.	CASSVEGVNEQYF	TGTGCCAGCAGTGTAGAGGGGGTCAACGAGCAGTACTTC
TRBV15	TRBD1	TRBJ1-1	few	CATSRGTGTGVMNTEAFF	TGTGCCACCAGCAGGGGGACCGGGACAGGGGTGATGAACACTGAAGCTTTCTTT
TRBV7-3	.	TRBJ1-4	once	CASSELTGSTNEKLFF	TGTGCCAGCAGCGAGCTAACAGGGTCAACTAATGAAAAACTGTTTTTT
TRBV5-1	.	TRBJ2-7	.	CASSHGTPDYEQYF	TGCGCCAGCAGCCACGGGACACCGGATTACGAGCAGTACTTC
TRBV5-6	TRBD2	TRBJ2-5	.	CASSSRGGGETQYF	TGTGCCAGCAGCTCGCGGGGGGGAGGTGAGACCCAGTACTTC
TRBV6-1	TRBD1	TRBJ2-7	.	CASSGTGFLYEQYF	TGTGCCAGCAGTGGGACAGGTTTTCTGTACGAGCAGTACTTC